The next 21 T cell receptor beta chains were all read from a single sample in a study of cytomegalovirus exposure and HLA in healthy donors. This table comes from immunoSEQ multiplex PCR, and its TCRdb copy is limited to in-frame clones, with some not included. The sample shows tens of thousands of clones, more than 85% of them seen only once. The sample consisted of PBMCs. These receptors were collected from a man younger than 30 in good health and CMV-seronegative.

The chain uses TRBV5-6 and TRBJ2-1, with D unclear. Per the germline V gene, CDR1 is SGHDT and CDR2 is YYEEEE. Deletions cut 6 bases from V and 8 bases from J, with 12 bases between. This CDR3 is built from 12 residues. In DNA form, the CDR3 reads TGTGCCAGCACCTTCTCGAGCTATGAGCAGTTCTTC. As protein: CASTFSSYEQFF.

The chain combines TRBV6-5 with TRBJ1-5, with D perhaps matching TRBD1 (6 bases). Trimming took 11 bases from V and 9 from J, leaving 20 bases between them. CDR3 length: 13 amino acids. CDR1 MNHEY and CDR2 SVGAGI come from the germline V gene. In DNA form, the CDR3 reads TGTGCCTCAGCAGTCCAACAGGGTCGGCCCCAGCATTTT. Amino acids: CASAVQQGRPQHF.

The chain employs TRBV11-2 and TRBJ1-6; 11 nucleotides match TRBD1. Per the germline V gene, CDR1 is SGHAT and CDR2 is FQNNGV. This CDR3 region has 16 residues. J lost 9 bases, V lost 1 base, and 5 bases had no gene match. The CDR3 bases are TGTGCCAGCAGCTTAGTTGCCGGGACAGGGGGTTCACCCCTCCACTTT. It specifies CASSLVAGTGGSPLHF.

V is TRBV6-5 and J is TRBJ2-7; possible D gene TRBD1, 6 bases. Per germline, CDR1 MNHEY and CDR2 SVGAGI. The germline V and J ends were trimmed by 5 bases and 2 bases, with 13 bases remaining between them. This CDR3 is built from 14 residues. The CDR3 DNA follows: TGTGCCAGCAGTGGCTTTGGACAGCCCTACGAGCAGTACTTC. This translates into CASSGFGQPYEQYF.

The chain links TRBV6-5 to TRBJ2-1; TRBD2 aligns across 7 bases. CDR3 size: 15 residues. J gave up 7 bases and V 4 bases, and 10 bases lay outside the gene matches. Looked up from germline, CDR1 is MNHEY and CDR2 is SVGAGI. CDR3 sequence reads: CASSSSWGGVNEQFF. The CDR3 DNA reads as TGTGCCAGCAGTTCGAGCTGGGGGGGGGTAAATGAGCAGTTCTTC.

The genes are TRBV6-5 and TRBJ1-1, with TRBD1 matching 11 bases. V shed 2 bases, J shed 4 bases, and the junction held 6 bases outside the gene matches. There are 16 residues in the CDR3. Looked up from germline, CDR1 is MNHEY and CDR2 is SVGAGI. Here the CDR3 DNA reads TGTGCCAGCAGTTACGGGACAGGGGGAACCATCACTGAAGCTTTCTTT. Protein product: CASSYGTGGTITEAFF.

The chain combines TRBV15 with TRBJ1-1; TRBD1 is a possible D gene (5 bases). CDR3 length: 15 amino acids. V was shortened by 7 bases and J by 3 bases, with 18 bases between the two germline ends. The germline gives CDR1 LNHNV, CDR2 YYDKDF (reference sequence). CDR3 nucleotide sequence: TGTGCCACCACCCGGTGGGGGGGAAAGGACACTGAAGCTTTCTTT. Its protein product is CATTRWGGKDTEAFF.

This chain links TRBV6-5 with TRBJ2-7; weak D call: TRBD1 (5 bases). This CDR3 has 14 amino acids. The V gene's germline CDR1 is MNHEY and CDR2 SVGAGI. The germline V and J ends were trimmed by 2 bases and 3 bases, with 11 bases remaining between them. This CDR3 reads CASSYTAGNYEQYF. In nucleotides, the CDR3 is TGTGCCAGCAGTTACACCGCAGGGAACTACGAGCAGTACTTC.

This clone came up once. V usage is TRBV19 and J usage is TRBJ1-5; no definite D call. Per germline, CDR1 LNHDA and CDR2 SQIVND (reference sequence). The CDR3 contains 14 residues. V lost 3 bases and J lost 2, with 8 bases in between. The CDR3 is CASSMTGGNQPQHF. CDR3 nucleotides: TGTGCCAGTAGTATGACCGGGGGCAATCAGCCCCAGCATTTT.

This chain uses TRBV7-3 with TRBJ1-1; D may be TRBD1 (6 bases). This CDR3 has 16 amino acids. Germline CDR1 SGHTA, CDR2 FQGTGA. Trimming stripped 2 bases from V and 1 base from J, with 14 bases between. Here the CDR3 reads CASSLDPGHRNTEAFF. Here the CDR3 DNA reads TGTGCCAGCAGCTTAGATCCGGGACACAGGAACACTGAAGCTTTCTTT.

The chain links TRBV2 to TRBJ1-5, with TRBD1 matching 8 bases. V dropped 6 bases and J dropped 3; count of bases not matched to a gene: 10. This CDR3 is built from 16 residues. Germline-derived CDR1 and CDR2 are SNHLY and FYNNEI. The CDR3 DNA reads TGTGCCAGCAGACCGGGACAGGCGACTCTCAATCAGCCCCAGCATTTT. It codes for CASRPGQATLNQPQHF.

The genes are TRBV6-1 and TRBJ1-3; D is unresolved. V was cut by 6 bases and J by 4 bases, with 7 bases left in between. Germline V CDR1 and CDR2: MNHNS, SASEGT. The CDR3 loop spans 12 amino acids. DNA for the CDR3: TGTGCCAGCAGATTCCAGGGAAACACCATATATTTT. Translating it yields CASRFQGNTIYF.

The chain recombines TRBV4-3 with TRBJ2-3, with 8 positions matching TRBD2. Germline trimming cut 1 base from V and 4 bases from J; bases unmatched to any gene: 10. The CDR3 covers 17 residues. Germline lookup yields CDR1 LGHNA and CDR2 YSLEER. CDR3 sequence reads: CASSQGTRGASADTQYF. CDR3 nucleotides: TGCGCCAGCAGCCAAGGTACGCGGGGGGCTTCAGCAGATACGCAGTATTTT.

This rearrangement joins TRBV29-1 to TRBJ2-1; D is perhaps TRBD2 (6 bases). V lost 5 bases, J lost 12 bases, and 17 bases lay in between. The CDR3 is 12 amino acids. Germline assignment: CDR1 SQVTM and CDR2 ANQGSEA. The CDR3 loop is CSVSASESGQFF. DNA for the CDR3: TGCAGCGTTAGTGCTAGCGAAAGTGGGCAGTTCTTC.

The chain joins TRBV11-2 to TRBJ1-4; D may be TRBD1 (6 bases). CDR3 length: 15 residues. The ends were cut back, 5 bases at V and 3 bases at J, with 13 bases in the middle. Germline-derived CDR1 and CDR2 are SGHAT and FQNNGV. For the CDR3, the DNA is TGTGCCAGCAGCCCAGACGGGGGGCCTAATGAAAAACTGTTTTTT. It encodes CASSPDGGPNEKLFF.

This clone occurred once. The chain joins TRBV9 to TRBJ2-5, with TRBD2 matching 9 bases. Looked up from germline, CDR1 is SGDLS and CDR2 is YYNGEE. The V and J ends lost 0 bases and 1 base, in that order; junction bases with no gene match: 7. CDR3 length: 17 residues. DNA of the CDR3: TGTGCCAGCAGCGTAGGGAGTAGCGGGGGATTCCAAGAGACCCAGTACTTC. Its translation is CASSVGSSGGFQETQYF.

The chain has TRBV29-1 and TRBJ1-2; TRBD1 matches at 10 bases. Germline V CDR1 and CDR2: SQVTM, ANQGSEA. Trimming took 7 bases from V and 6 from J; bases not matched to a gene: 5. The CDR3 contains 12 residues. CDR3 residues: CSATGQGNGYTF. CDR3 bases: TGCAGCGCCACGGGACAGGGGAATGGCTACACCTTC.

This chain uses TRBV5-1 with TRBJ2-1; 7 bases match TRBD2. After removal of 4 bases from V and 8 bases from J, the junction contained 18 bases not matched to a gene. This CDR3 is 17 amino acids long. In germline, CDR1 is SGHRS, CDR2 YFSETQ. This chain's CDR3 is CASSVNGGSKVGYEQFF. Here the CDR3 DNA reads TGCGCCAGCAGCGTTAATGGCGGGAGTAAGGTTGGGTATGAGCAGTTCTTC.

The chain is built from TRBV5-4 and TRBJ1-1, with TRBD1 as a possible D gene (6 bases). The V gene lost 4 bases and the J gene lost 0 bases, with 16 bases spanning the gap. Germline V CDR1 and CDR2: SGHNT, YYREEE (reference sequence). The CDR3 runs to 16 residues. For the CDR3, the DNA is TGTGCCAGCAGCAGACAAGCCGGGACACTGAACACTGAAGCTTTCTTT. Amino acids: CASSRQAGTLNTEAFF.

This clone was observed once. V gene TRBV7-2 combines with J gene TRBJ2-3, with D tentatively TRBD2 (6 bases). The CDR3 totals 15 residues. Germline CDR1 and CDR2: SGHTA and FQGNSA. The V end lost 2 bases, the J end lost 2 bases, and 11 bases lay between the germline ends. The CDR3 here is CASSLTGLLTDTQYF. CDR3 bases: TGTGCCAGCAGCTTAACGGGACTTCTCACAGATACGCAGTATTTT.

CDR3 region: CASRVIGAEAFF. The CDR3 DNA is TGTGCCAGCAGGGTTATAGGGGCTGAAGCTTTCTTT. This chain uses TRBV27 with TRBJ1-1, with D tentatively TRBD1 (5 bases). Looked up from germline, CDR1 is MNHEY and CDR2 is SMNVEV (reference sequence). The CDR3 consists of 12 residues. V shed 6 bases and J shed 6 bases, with 11 bases lying between them.